Following are 8 T cell receptor beta chains from one sample sequenced in a study of cytomegalovirus exposure and HLA in healthy donors. PCR amplification relied on 60 Vbeta primers (plus 13 Jbeta primers). Only in-frame clones appear in the TCRdb table, and some are missing; sequencing was by immunoSEQ multiplex PCR. The sample contains around 150,000 clones, 60% to 85% of which appear only once. Sequencing input: PBMCs. The origin of the receptors is a man aged 50-60 years in good health and CMV-seropositive.

This clone has a single count. J is TRBJ1-2 and V is TRBV9; D not resolved. The CDR3 loop spans 15 amino acids. The V and J ends lost 4 bases and 7 bases respectively, with 20 bases between them. Germline-derived CDR1 and CDR2 are SGDLS and YYNGEE. This chain's CDR3 is CASSPLSGALGGYTF. CDR3 in DNA: TGTGCCAGCAGCCCACTGTCGGGTGCCCTGGGTGGCTACACCTTC. Looking up the rest from reference TRBV9 and TRBJ1-2 gives the full variable domain: DSGVTQTPKHLITATGQRVTLRCSPRSGDLSVYWYQQSLDQGLQFLIQYYNGEERAKGNILERFSAQQFPDLHSELNLSSLELGDSALYFCASSPLSGALGGYTFGSGTRLTVV.

This clone was seen just once. The CDR3 spells CASSRSRGETQYF. In nucleotides, the CDR3 is TGTGCCAGCAGCCGGTCCAGGGGAGAGACCCAGTACTTC. The chain links TRBV5-6 to TRBJ2-5; D is possibly TRBD1 (6 bases). V was trimmed by 4 bases and J by 4 bases, leaving 11 bases between them. The CDR3 covers 13 residues. Germline CDR1 reads SGHDT; CDR2 reads YYEEEE.

The chain has TRBV5-1 and TRBJ2-5, with 10 bases lining up with TRBD2. This CDR3 is 16 amino acids long. Trimming removed 0 bases from V and 4 bases from J; junction bases left unmatched: 6. Germline loops: CDR1 SGHRS, CDR2 YFSETQ. CDR3: CASSLEGSGRLETQYF. In nucleotides, the CDR3 is TGCGCCAGCAGCTTGGAAGGTAGCGGGAGGTTAGAGACCCAGTACTTC.

The V call is TRBV7-8, the J call TRBJ2-1, with 7 bases fitting TRBD1. The J segment lost 7 bases and the V segment lost 5 bases, leaving 8 bases of the junction unmatched. The length of the CDR3 is 14 residues. Germline-derived CDR1 and CDR2 are SGHVS and FQNEAQ. CDR3 amino acids: CASSPWDSQNEQFF. The CDR3 DNA sequence: TGTGCCAGCAGCCCTTGGGACAGTCAGAATGAGCAGTTCTTC.

This clone was counted once. The gene calls are TRBV6-6 and TRBJ1-1; D perhaps matches TRBD1 (6 bases). This CDR3 has 12 amino acids. Germline assignment: CDR1 MNHNY and CDR2 SVGAGI (reference sequence). V was cut by 11 bases and J by 1 base, with 11 bases left in between. The CDR3 coding sequence is TGTGCCGAAGGGGGGGGGAACACTGAAGCTTTCTTT. Protein: CAEGGGNTEAFF.

This sequence joins TRBV7-9 and TRBJ1-2; perhaps TRBD1 as D (5 bases). V was shortened by 1 base and J by 7 bases, with 10 bases between the two germline ends. The CDR3 is 13 residues long. Germline CDR1 reads SEHNR; CDR2 reads FQNEAQ (reference sequence). CDR3 sequence reads: CASSLGQGSGYTF. In DNA, the CDR3 is TGTGCCAGCAGCTTAGGTCAGGGAAGTGGCTACACCTTC.

The chain couples TRBV7-3 to TRBJ2-1; D remains ambiguous. V dropped 0 bases and J dropped 3 bases, with 6 bases sitting between them. Germline assignment: CDR1 SGHTA and CDR2 FQGTGA. This CDR3 is built from 14 residues. The CDR3 reads CASSLTADYNEQFF. In DNA form, the CDR3 reads TGTGCCAGCAGCTTAACTGCGGACTACAATGAGCAGTTCTTC.

The chain recombines TRBV7-9 with TRBJ2-1, with TRBD2 identical over 9 bases. J was trimmed by 5 bases and V by 6 bases; bases with no gene match: 8. Germline CDR1 and CDR2: SEHNR and FQNEAQ (reference sequence). CDR3 size: 15 residues. The DNA of the CDR3 is TGTGCCAGCAGATCCGGGACTAGCCCCAACAATGAGCAGTTCTTC. Protein product: CASRSGTSPNNEQFF.